This T cell receptor (beta chain) is from a study of control samples from healthy donors and cancer patients. CDR1 is MDHEN and CDR2 is SYDVKM in the germline V gene. The V end lost 6 bases, the J end lost 0 bases, and 11 bases lay between the germline ends. CDR3 length: 14 residues. Using immunoSEQ multiplex PCR, the repertoire was profiled, and TCRdb retains in-frame clones only, with some absent. The sample shows fewer than 60,000 clones, more than 70% of them seen only once. The chain carries TRBV28 and TRBJ1-2; no clear D gene. Sequences were obtained from PBMCs. This TCR was recovered from a woman aged 55-69 years with lung cancer. CDR3 loop: CASRSPPPNYGYTF. The CDR3 bases are TGTGCCAGCAGGTCACCACCTCCTAACTATGGCTACACCTTC.